This is a list of T cell receptor beta chains from one sample in a study of T cells in tuberculosis. TCRdb's copy holds only in-frame clones and misses some; the assay was immunoSEQ multiplex PCR. The table has tens of thousands of clones, around nine tenths seen once. The sequenced sample was PBMCs, obtained at tuberculosis diagnosis. The receptor set was obtained from an adult with tuberculosis. The CDR3 runs from the conserved cysteine through the conserved F or W. Each record gives: J gene, V gene, CDR3 length, CDR3 protein.

j_call: TRBJ2-1; v_call: TRBV10-3; cdr3_length: 14; cdr3_aa: CAISGEDRVDEQFF
j_call: TRBJ2-2; v_call: TRBV27; cdr3_length: 16; cdr3_aa: CASSSRTGGYTGELFF
j_call: TRBJ2-7; v_call: TRBV27; cdr3_length: 14; cdr3_aa: CASSPGTGPDEQYF
j_call: TRBJ2-7; v_call: TRBV9; cdr3_length: 14; cdr3_aa: CASSATGTEYEQYF
j_call: TRBJ2-2; v_call: TRBV27; cdr3_length: 15; cdr3_aa: CASSPLGGRTGELFF
j_call: TRBJ1-2; v_call: TRBV28; cdr3_length: 11; cdr3_aa: CASKTLNGYTF
j_call: TRBJ2-3; v_call: TRBV6-5; cdr3_length: 15; cdr3_aa: CASSYGAGGADTQYF
j_call: TRBJ2-3; v_call: TRBV11-2; cdr3_length: 15; cdr3_aa: CASSLGRQFADTQYF
j_call: TRBJ2-2; v_call: TRBV5-6; cdr3_length: 14; cdr3_aa: CASSWDRYTGELFF
j_call: TRBJ2-3; v_call: TRBV10-3; cdr3_length: 15; cdr3_aa: CAITGTGGRADTQYF
j_call: TRBJ2-3; v_call: TRBV27; cdr3_length: 18; cdr3_aa: CASSLYPAAGGSTDTQYF
j_call: TRBJ1-2; v_call: TRBV28; cdr3_length: 11; cdr3_aa: CASSRQGGYTF
j_call: TRBJ2-2; v_call: TRBV9; cdr3_length: 16; cdr3_aa: CASSLGLAGGTGELFF
j_call: TRBJ1-2; v_call: TRBV2; cdr3_length: 12; cdr3_aa: CASTGSNYGYTF
j_call: TRBJ2-7; v_call: TRBV5-1; cdr3_length: 13; cdr3_aa: CASSPEARGEQYF
j_call: TRBJ2-1; v_call: TRBV5-6; cdr3_length: 16; cdr3_aa: CASSLETGRQHNEQFF
j_call: TRBJ1-6; v_call: TRBV6-5; cdr3_length: 15; cdr3_aa: CASSPGKQIFSPLHF
j_call: TRBJ2-1; v_call: TRBV6-4; cdr3_length: 16; cdr3_aa: CASSVLAGGSYNEQFF
j_call: TRBJ1-3; v_call: TRBV15; cdr3_length: 15; cdr3_aa: CATSRDQGSSDTIYF
j_call: TRBJ1-2; v_call: TRBV6-6; cdr3_length: 15; cdr3_aa: CASSSTAAGLYGYTF
j_call: TRBJ2-7; v_call: TRBV9; cdr3_length: 15; cdr3_aa: CASSVAGGLTYEQYF
j_call: TRBJ1-2; v_call: TRBV30; cdr3_length: 13; cdr3_aa: CAWSGTGYGGYTF
j_call: TRBJ2-2; v_call: TRBV11-3; cdr3_length: 16; cdr3_aa: CASSDRDRGVVGELFF
j_call: TRBJ2-7; v_call: TRBV2; cdr3_length: 10; cdr3_aa: CASRRVEQYF
j_call: TRBJ2-7; v_call: TRBV29-1; cdr3_length: 11; cdr3_aa: CSVERAGEQYF
j_call: TRBJ2-5; v_call: TRBV2; cdr3_length: 15; cdr3_aa: CASKADRGRQETQYF
j_call: TRBJ2-7; v_call: TRBV4-1; cdr3_length: 15; cdr3_aa: CASSQEQIGTYEQYF
j_call: TRBJ1-1; v_call: TRBV5-1; cdr3_length: 17; cdr3_aa: CASSLDLLTPGQSEAFF
j_call: TRBJ2-1; v_call: TRBV5-1; cdr3_length: 16; cdr3_aa: CASSLAIGLAAHEQFF